This T cell receptor beta chain appears in the sequencing data of a study of cytomegalovirus exposure and HLA in healthy donors. Study-wide findings and caveats: Follow-up analysis later connected one missense variant in DCLRE1C with trimming of TCR beta V- and J-genes. Accurate HLA-A and HLA-B prediction from TCR beta sequences was reported for most subjects.

With respect to this clone: The antigen is not known.

It was healthy bone marrow donors who served as donors. The PCR contained 60 Vbeta and 13 Jbeta primers. The method was immunoSEQ multiplex PCR; TCRdb's version includes in-frame clones alone and lacks a portion of them. The data contain 90,000 to 150,000 clones, roughly four fifths of them seen just once; the ten biggest clones take up less than 3.5%. The sample comprised PBMCs. The source of this sequence is a woman aged 40-49 years in good health and CMV-seropositive.

In nucleotides, the CDR3 is TGTGCCAGCAGCTCGCGACAGTACATGAACACTGAAGCTTTCTTT. It is translated as CASSSRQYMNTEAFF. This chain joins TRBV7-3 and TRBJ1-1, with D perhaps TRBD1 (5 bases). Germline loops: CDR1 SGHTA, CDR2 FQGTGA. The CDR3 contains 15 residues. With 4 bases removed from V and 0 bases from J, the gap between germline ends came to 12 bases. Full variable domain (rest looked up from reference TRBV7-3 and TRBJ1-1): GAGVSQTPSNKVTEKGKYVELRCDPISGHTALYWYRQSLGQGPEFLIYFQGTGAADDSGLPNDRFFAVRPEGSVSTLKIQRTERGDSAVYLCASSSRQYMNTEAFFGQGTRLTVV.